This T cell receptor (beta chain) was identified during a study of T-cell reconstitution after alpha-beta-depleted transplantation in children. Study-level points and caveats: Several hundred rapidly expanded clones from non-depleted graft cells reportedly supplied alpha-beta T cells about two months post-transplant.

This clonotype has at least ten counts. What it binds is unknown. CDR3 length: 13 residues. Germline V CDR1 and CDR2: DFQATT, SNEGSKA (reference sequence). V dropped 8 bases and J dropped 3; count of bases not matched to a gene: 9. Unique molecular identifiers were used in preparing the TCRbeta library. TCRdb itself ran the PCR reads through MiXCR, one entry per CDR3 protein. This sample has 200,000 to 250,000 distinct CDR3 sequences, with approximately 7% found just once. The origin of this receptor is a boy between 2 and 15 years old with acute lymphoblastic leukemia, due to receive a stem cell transplant. The chain has TRBV20-1 and TRBJ2-7; 8 positions agree with TRBD1. The sample in question was PBMCs, obtained before TCRalphabeta/CD19-depleted stem cell transplant. The CDR3 DNA is TGCAGTCCTGCGGACAGGGTCGTCTACGAGCAGTACTTC. Its translation is CSPADRVVYEQYF.